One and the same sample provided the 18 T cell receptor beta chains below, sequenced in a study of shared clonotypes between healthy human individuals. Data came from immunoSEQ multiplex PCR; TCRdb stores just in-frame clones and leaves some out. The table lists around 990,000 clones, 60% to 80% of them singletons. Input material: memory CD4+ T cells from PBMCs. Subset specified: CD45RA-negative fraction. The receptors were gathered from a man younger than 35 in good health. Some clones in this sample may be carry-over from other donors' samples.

The CDR3 here is CASSPSRVGTEAFF. The CDR3 coding sequence is TGTGCCAGCAGTCCGAGCAGGGTGGGCACTGAAGCTTTCTTT. V is TRBV6-6 and J is TRBJ1-1, with D maybe TRBD1 (5 bases). The CDR3 length is 14 residues. Germline V gives CDR1 MNHNY, CDR2 SVGAGI (reference sequence). V was shortened by 5 bases and J by 4 bases, with 14 bases between the two germline ends.

The CDR3 reads CASSPPGTSRLEQYF. The DNA for the CDR3 is TGTGCCAGCAGCCCACCGGGGACTAGCAGATTAGAGCAGTACTTC. The rearrangement uses TRBV28 and TRBJ2-7; 9 bases align to TRBD2. The CDR3 loop spans 15 amino acids. V dropped 6 bases and J dropped 7; count of bases not matched to a gene: 13. CDR1 is MDHEN, CDR2 SYDVKM, per germline. The entire variable domain, with the rest obtained from reference TRBV28 and TRBJ2-7, is as follows: DVKVTQSSRYLVKRTGEKVFLECVQDMDHENMFWYRQDPGLGLRLIYFSYDVKMKEKGDIPEGYSVSREKKERFSLILESASTNQTSMYLCASSPPGTSRLEQYFGPGTRLTVT.

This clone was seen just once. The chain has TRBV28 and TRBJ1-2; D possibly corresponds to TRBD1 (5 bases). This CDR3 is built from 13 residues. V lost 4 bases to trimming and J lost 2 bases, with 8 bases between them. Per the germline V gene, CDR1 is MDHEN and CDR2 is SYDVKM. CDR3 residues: CASSSYRNYGYTF. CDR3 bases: TGTGCCAGCAGTTCATACAGGAACTATGGCTACACCTTC.

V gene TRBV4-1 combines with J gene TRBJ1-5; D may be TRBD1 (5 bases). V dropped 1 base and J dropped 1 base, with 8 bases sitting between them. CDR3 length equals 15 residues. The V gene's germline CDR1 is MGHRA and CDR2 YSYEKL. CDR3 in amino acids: CASSQVEGSNQPQHF. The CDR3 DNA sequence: TGCGCCAGCAGCCAAGTCGAGGGGAGCAATCAGCCCCAGCATTTT.

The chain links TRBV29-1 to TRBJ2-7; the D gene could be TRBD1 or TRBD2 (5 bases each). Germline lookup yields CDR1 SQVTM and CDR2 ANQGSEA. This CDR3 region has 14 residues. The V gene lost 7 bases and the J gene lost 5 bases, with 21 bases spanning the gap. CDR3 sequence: CSADGGAGRDEQYF. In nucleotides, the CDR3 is TGCAGCGCCGACGGTGGGGCGGGCCGCGACGAGCAGTACTTC.

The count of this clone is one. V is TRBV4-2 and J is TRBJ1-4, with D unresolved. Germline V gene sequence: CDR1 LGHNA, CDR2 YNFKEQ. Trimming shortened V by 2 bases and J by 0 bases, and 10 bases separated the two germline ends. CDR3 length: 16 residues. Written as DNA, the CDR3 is TGTGCCAGCAGCCAATCCCGGACGTCAACTAATGAAAAACTGTTTTTT. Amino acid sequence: CASSQSRTSTNEKLFF.

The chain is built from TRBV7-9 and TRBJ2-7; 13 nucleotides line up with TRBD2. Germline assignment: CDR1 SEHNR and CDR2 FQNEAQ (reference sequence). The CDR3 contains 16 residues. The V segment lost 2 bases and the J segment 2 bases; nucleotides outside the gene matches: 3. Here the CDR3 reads CASSLSTSGRAYEQYF. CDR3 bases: TGTGCCAGCAGCTTATCAACTAGCGGGAGGGCCTACGAGCAGTACTTC.

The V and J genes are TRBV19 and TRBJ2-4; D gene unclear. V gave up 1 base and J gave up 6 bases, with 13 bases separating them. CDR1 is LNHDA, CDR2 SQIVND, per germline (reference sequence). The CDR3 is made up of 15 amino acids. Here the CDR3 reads CASSIVRPLGNIQYF. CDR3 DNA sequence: TGTGCCAGTAGTATAGTACGCCCGTTAGGAAACATTCAGTACTTC.

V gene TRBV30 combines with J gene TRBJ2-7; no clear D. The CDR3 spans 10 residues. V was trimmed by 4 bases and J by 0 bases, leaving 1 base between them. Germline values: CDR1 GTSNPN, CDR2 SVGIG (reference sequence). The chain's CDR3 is CAWNSYEQYF. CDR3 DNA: TGTGCCTGGAACTCCTACGAGCAGTACTTC.

This CDR3 is CASTTGTDTQYF. The CDR3 nucleotides read TGCGCCAGCACGACGGGAACAGATACGCAGTATTTT. The chain carries TRBV5-1 and TRBJ2-3, with D possibly TRBD2 on 5 matching bases. Trimming took off 6 bases at V and 3 bases at J, with 8 bases between the two ends. The CDR3 totals 12 residues. CDR1 and CDR2 from the germline V gene are SGHRS and YFSETQ.

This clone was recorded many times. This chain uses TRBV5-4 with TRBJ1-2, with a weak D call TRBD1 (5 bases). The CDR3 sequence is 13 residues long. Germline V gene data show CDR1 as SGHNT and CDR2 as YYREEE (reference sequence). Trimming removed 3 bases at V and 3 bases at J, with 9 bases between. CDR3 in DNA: TGTGCCAGCAGCTCCTTACAGGACTATGGCTACACCTTC. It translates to CASSSLQDYGYTF.

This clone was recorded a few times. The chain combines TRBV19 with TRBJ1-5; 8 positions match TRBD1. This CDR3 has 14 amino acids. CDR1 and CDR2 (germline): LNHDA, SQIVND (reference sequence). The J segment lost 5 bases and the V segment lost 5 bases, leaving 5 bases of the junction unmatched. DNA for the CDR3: TGTGCCAGTAGTTGGACAGGGCTAGATCAGCCCCAGCATTTT. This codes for CASSWTGLDQPQHF.

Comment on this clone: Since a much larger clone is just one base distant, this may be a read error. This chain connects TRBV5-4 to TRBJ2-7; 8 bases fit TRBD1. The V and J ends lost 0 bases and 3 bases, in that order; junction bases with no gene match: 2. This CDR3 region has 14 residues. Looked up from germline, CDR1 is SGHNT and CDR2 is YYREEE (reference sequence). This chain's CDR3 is CASSLAGGGYEQYF. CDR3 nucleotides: TGTGCCAGCAGCTTGGCAGGGGGCGGCTACGAGCAGTACTTC.

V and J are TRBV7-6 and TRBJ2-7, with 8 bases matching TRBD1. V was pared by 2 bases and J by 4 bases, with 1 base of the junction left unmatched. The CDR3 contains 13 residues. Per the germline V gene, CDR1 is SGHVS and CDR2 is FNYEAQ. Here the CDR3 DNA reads TGTGCCAGCAGCTTAACAGGGGGGTACGAGCAGTACTTC. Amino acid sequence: CASSLTGGYEQYF.

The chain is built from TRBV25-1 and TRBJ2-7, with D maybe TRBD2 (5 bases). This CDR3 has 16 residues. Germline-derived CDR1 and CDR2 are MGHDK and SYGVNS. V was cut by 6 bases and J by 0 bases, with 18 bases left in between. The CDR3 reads CASRWPSGYSSYEQYF. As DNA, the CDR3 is TGTGCCAGCAGGTGGCCAAGCGGCTACAGCTCCTACGAGCAGTACTTC.

The CDR3 protein is CASQAGAPFPGNEQFF. In DNA form, the CDR3 reads TGCGCCAGCCAGGCGGGGGCACCCTTTCCTGGCAATGAGCAGTTCTTC. The gene calls are TRBV5-1 and TRBJ2-1; D is perhaps TRBD2 (7 bases). V was shortened by 7 bases and J by 6 bases, with 23 bases between the two germline ends. The CDR3 totals 16 residues. Germline-derived CDR1 and CDR2 are SGHRS and YFSETQ. The variable domain in full, completed from reference TRBV5-1 and TRBJ2-1, reads KAGVTQTPRYLIKTRGQQVTLSCSPISGHRSVSWYQQTPGQGLQFLFEYFSETQRNKGNFPGRFSGRQFSNSRSEMNVSTLELGDSALYLCASQAGAPFPGNEQFFGPGTRLTVL.

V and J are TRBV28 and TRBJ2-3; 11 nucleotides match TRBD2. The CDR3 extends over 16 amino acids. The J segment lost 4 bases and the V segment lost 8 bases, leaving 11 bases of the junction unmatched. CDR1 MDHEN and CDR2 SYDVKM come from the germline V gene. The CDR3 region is CASPWGASGRSDTQYF. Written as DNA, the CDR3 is TGTGCCAGCCCTTGGGGGGCTAGCGGGAGGTCAGATACGCAGTATTTT.

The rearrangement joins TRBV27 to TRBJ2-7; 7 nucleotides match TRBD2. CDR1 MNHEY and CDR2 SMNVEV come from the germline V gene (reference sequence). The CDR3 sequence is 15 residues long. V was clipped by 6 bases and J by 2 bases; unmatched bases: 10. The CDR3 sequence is CASRAPASGTYEQYF. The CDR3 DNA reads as TGTGCCAGCAGAGCCCCCGCTAGCGGTACCTACGAGCAGTACTTC.